This T cell receptor (beta chain) was observed in a study of T cells in Graves' hyperthyroidism and ophthalmopathy. Overall study results and limits: Also found in blood were most expanded thyroid clonotypes above 0.001.

Researchers took RNA transcripts and amplified the TCR beta CDR3 regions from them. Primed by the HTBI set, a first-round RT-PCR was run on the TCR CDR3. TCRdb re-analysed the multiplex PCR reads in MiXCR, keeping a single row per CDR3 protein. The sample shows roughly 720,000 distinct CDR3 sequences, 15% to 20% of them seen only once. The germline V gene has CDR1 WSHSY and CDR2 SAAADI. V shed 7 bases, J shed 7 bases, and the junction held 15 bases outside the gene matches. This CDR3 region has 15 residues. This clonotype was seen a few times. The antigen is undetermined. Source material: blood. The receptor comes from a man between 45 and 60 years old with Graves' hyperthyroidism. This sequence joins TRBV10-2 and TRBJ2-7; TRBD2 agrees at 8 bases. In DNA form, the CDR3 reads TGCGCCAGCATACCCCCAGAAGCGGGAGCTGGGGAGCAGTACTTC. Its translation is CASIPPEAGAGEQYF.